A single sample gave rise to the 9 T cell receptor beta chains below, sequenced in a study of regulatory T cells in long-lasting Graves disease. Time point reported: persistent/refractory GD, antithyroid drugs over 5 years with positive TRAb. Construction of the TCR library relied on RNA isolated from PBMCs. Construction of the TCR beta libraries employed iRepertoire HTBI primers in conjunction with Arm-PCR of CDR3 regions. TCRdb used MiXCR to reprocess the multiplex PCR reads, holding one entry per CDR3 protein. The sample includes 650,000 to 850,000 distinct CDR3 sequences, around 30% of them seen just once. This sample comprised peripheral blood mononuclear cells (PBMCs), obtained when the disease was refractory, from a patient treated with antithyroid drugs. These receptors were obtained from a female donor with Graves disease.

The gene calls are TRBV10-3 and TRBJ2-4; TRBD1 aligns across 8 bases. Germline V lookup: CDR1 ENHRY, CDR2 SYGVKD. V was clipped by 5 bases and J by 3 bases; unmatched bases: 9. The CDR3 runs 16 residues. The CDR3 here is CAISNGQGDGKNIQYF. In DNA, the CDR3 is TGTGCCATCAGTAACGGACAGGGTGACGGCAAAAACATTCAGTACTTC.

The chain couples TRBV19 to TRBJ1-1, with 10 bases lining up with TRBD1. The J segment lost 2 bases and the V segment lost 4 bases, leaving 7 bases of the junction unmatched. Germline V gene data show CDR1 as LNHDA and CDR2 as SQIVND (reference sequence). The CDR3 consists of 16 residues. The CDR3 region has the DNA TGTGCCAGTAGTACCGGACAGGGGGTGTTAAACACTGAAGCTTTCTTT. This translates into CASSTGQGVLNTEAFF.

This chain uses TRBV6-1 with TRBJ2-2; maybe TRBD1 (6 bases). Germline V gene sequence: CDR1 MNHNS, CDR2 SASEGT. Trimming took off 8 bases at V and 6 bases at J, with 13 bases between the two ends. There are 13 residues in the CDR3. CDR3 in DNA: TGTGCCAGCGGCAGGGGAGATGCCGGGGAGCTGTTTTTT. Translating gives CASGRGDAGELFF.

The V call is TRBV12-3 or TRBV12-4, the J call TRBJ2-1; TRBD2 aligns across 8 bases. With 5 bases clipped from V and 9 bases from J, the junction kept 3 bases outside the gene matches. CDR3 length equals 12 residues. CDR3 DNA sequence: TGTGCCAGCAGTGGGACTAGGGCTGAGCAGTTCTTC. Translated, it gives CASSGTRAEQFF.

This clonotype has at least ten counts. J is TRBJ2-7 and V is TRBV12-3 or TRBV12-4, with D possibly being TRBD1 or TRBD2 (7 bases each). CDR3 size: 16 residues. V dropped 4 bases and J dropped 2 bases, with 18 bases sitting between them. The CDR3: CASSSPISGTAYEQYF. CDR3 in DNA: TGTGCCAGCAGTTCCCCCATAAGCGGGACAGCCTACGAGCAGTACTTC.

This clonotype was found many times. One junction end disagrees with the germline gene, perhaps due to a read error. The chain uses TRBV5-1 and TRBJ1-2; D is perhaps TRBD1 (5 bases). CDR1 and CDR2 from the germline V gene are SGHRS and YFSETQ. This CDR3 has 14 residues. The CDR3 loop is CASSLVGVDYGYTF. CDR3 sequence (DNA): TGTGCCAGCAGTTTAGTGGGGGTAGACTATGGCTACACCTTC.

This clonotype has a count of ten or more. This sequence joins TRBV28 and TRBJ1-6, with a possible D match to TRBD1 (6 bases). Germline V gene data show CDR1 as MDHEN and CDR2 as SYDVKM. The CDR3 has 16 amino acids. V was pared by 4 bases and J by 7 bases, with 17 bases between. CDR3 sequence reads: CASSSLDRQDNSPLHF. The CDR3 nucleotides read TGTGCCAGCAGTTCCCTAGATCGACAGGACAATTCACCCCTCCACTTT.

The J gene is TRBJ1-5, the V gene TRBV28; D uncertain. Trimming left V 6 bases short and J 7 bases short, with 10 bases between. This CDR3 is built from 12 residues. Germline values: CDR1 MDHEN, CDR2 SYDVKM. The CDR3 loop reads CASRQRWQPQHF. CDR3 coding DNA: TGTGCCAGCAGACAGAGATGGCAGCCCCAGCATTTT.

The chain joins TRBV11-2 to TRBJ1-2; TRBD1 matches 9 bases. This CDR3 comprises 14 residues. CDR1 is SGHAT, CDR2 FQNNGV, per germline. With V trimmed by 4 bases and J by 7 bases, 7 bases remained unmatched. The CDR3 loop is CASSSFTTGGGYTF. CDR3 bases: TGTGCCAGCAGCTCCTTTACGACAGGGGGTGGCTACACCTTC.